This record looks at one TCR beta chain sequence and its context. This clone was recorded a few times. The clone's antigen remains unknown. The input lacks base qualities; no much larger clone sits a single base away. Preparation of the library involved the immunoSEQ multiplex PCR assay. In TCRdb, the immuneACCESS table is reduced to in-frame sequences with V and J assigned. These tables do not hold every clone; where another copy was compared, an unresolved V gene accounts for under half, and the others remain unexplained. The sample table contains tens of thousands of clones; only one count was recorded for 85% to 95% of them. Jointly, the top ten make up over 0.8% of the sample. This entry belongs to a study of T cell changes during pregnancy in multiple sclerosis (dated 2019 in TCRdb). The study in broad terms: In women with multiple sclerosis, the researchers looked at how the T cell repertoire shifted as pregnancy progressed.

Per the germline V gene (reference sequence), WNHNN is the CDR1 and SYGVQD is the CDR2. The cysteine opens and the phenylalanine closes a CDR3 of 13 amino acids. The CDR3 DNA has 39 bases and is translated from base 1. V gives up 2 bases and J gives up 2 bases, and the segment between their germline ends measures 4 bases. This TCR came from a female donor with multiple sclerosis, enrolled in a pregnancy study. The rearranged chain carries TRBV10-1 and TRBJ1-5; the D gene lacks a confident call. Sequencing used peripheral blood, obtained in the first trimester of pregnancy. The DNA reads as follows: TGCGCCAGCAGTGAGACAGGCAATCAGCCCCAGCATTTT. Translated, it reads CASSETGNQPQHF.